A single sample is the source of the 20 T cell receptor beta chains below, sequenced in a study of T cell repertoires in cytomegalovirus infection. TCRdb analysed the reads with MiXCR anew, one entry per CDR3 protein. The table shows a few hundred thousand distinct CDR3 sequences, with more than 8% occurring only once. Sequencing was done on a sample of PBMCs. These receptor sequences come from a human donor in good health (CMV status not recorded). Some clones in this sample may be carry-over from other donors' samples.

The sample holds many counts of this clonotype. The V and J genes are TRBV7-2 and TRBJ2-5; D could derive from TRBD1 or TRBD2 (5 bases each). The CDR3 has 16 amino acids. V dropped 5 bases and J dropped 9 bases, with 25 bases sitting between them. The germline gives CDR1 SGHTA, CDR2 FQGNSA. The CDR3 spells CASSPQPGPGGGAQYF. In DNA, the CDR3 is TGTGCCAGCAGCCCCCAACCGGGACCAGGAGGTGGAGCCCAGTACTTC.

Only a few counts were recorded for this clonotype. This rearrangement joins TRBV6-8 to TRBJ1-6, with 8 bases identical to TRBD1. The CDR3 loop spans 17 amino acids. V gave up 0 bases and J gave up 9 bases; unmatched junction bases: 10. Germline loops: CDR1 MNHGY, CDR2 SAAAGT. CDR3 DNA: TGTGCCAGCAGTTACTCAAGGACAGGGTGGGGAGGTTCACCCCTCCACTTT. Protein product: CASSYSRTGWGGSPLHF.

Only a few counts were recorded for this clonotype. The chain combines TRBV7-2 with TRBJ2-4; TRBD2 is a possible D gene (6 bases). V was pared by 2 bases and J by 5 bases, with 10 bases between. Germline CDR1 reads SGHTA; CDR2 reads FQGNSA. The CDR3 has 14 amino acids. The CDR3 spells CASSLPGTQNIQYF. In DNA, the CDR3 is TGTGCCAGCAGCTTACCCGGGACTCAAAACATTCAGTACTTC.

On this clonotype: A read error may explain this, as a much larger clone is one base away. The chain is built from TRBV5-4 and TRBJ2-3, with TRBD2 matching over 9 bases. The germline gives CDR1 SGHNT, CDR2 YYREEE (reference sequence). This CDR3 has 16 amino acids. CDR3 loop: CDSRMTSGVTTDTQYF. In DNA form, the CDR3 reads TGTGACAGCAGAATGACTAGCGGAGTGACCACAGATACGCAGTATTTT.

The sample holds many counts of this clonotype. V is TRBV7-2 and J is TRBJ1-2; D unresolved. Germline CDR1 reads SGHTA; CDR2 reads FQGNSA. This CDR3 contains 14 residues. Trimming stripped 2 bases from V and 1 base from J, with 8 bases between. CDR3 amino acids: CASSLSPDNYGYTF. The CDR3 DNA sequence: TGTGCCAGCAGCTTATCCCCAGATAACTATGGCTACACCTTC. The full variable domain, its missing parts supplied by reference TRBV7-2 and TRBJ1-2, is GAGVSQSPSNKVTEKGKDVELRCDPISGHTALYWYRQSLGQGLEFLIYFQGNSAPDKSGLPSDRFSAERTGGSVSTLTIQRTQQEDSAVYLCASSLSPDNYGYTFGSGTRLTVV.

This clonotype was seen a few times. This chain joins TRBV7-9 and TRBJ1-1, with D possibly being TRBD1 (5 bases). Germline loops: CDR1 SEHNR, CDR2 FQNEAQ (reference sequence). The CDR3 length is 17 residues. V lost 5 bases and J lost 4, with 23 bases in between. The CDR3: CASSREGTVNMGTEAFF. The CDR3 nucleotides read TGTGCCAGCAGCCGAGAGGGGACTGTCAATATGGGCACTGAAGCTTTCTTT. Full variable domain (outside the CDR3, taken from reference TRBV7-9 and TRBJ1-1): DTGVSQNPRHKITKRGQNVTFRCDPISEHNRLYWYRQTLGQGPEFLTYFQNEAQLEKSRLLSDRFSAERPKGSFSTLEIQRTEQGDSAMYLCASSREGTVNMGTEAFFGQGTRLTVV.

This clonotype was counted only a few times. This chain uses TRBV6-6 with TRBJ1-1, with D possibly matching TRBD1 (6 bases). Germline V gene data show CDR1 as MNHNY and CDR2 as SVGAGI (reference sequence). The V gene lost 2 bases and the J gene lost 7 bases, with 8 bases spanning the gap. This CDR3 is built from 12 residues. This chain's CDR3 is CASSYQDSEAFF. CDR3 nucleotide sequence: TGTGCCAGCAGTTACCAGGACAGTGAAGCTTTCTTT.

V usage is TRBV27 and J usage is TRBJ1-2; no firm D call. This CDR3 is 15 amino acids long. Trimming pared 3 bases from V and 2 bases from J, leaving 13 bases between. Per the germline V gene, CDR1 is MNHEY and CDR2 is SMNVEV (reference sequence). The CDR3 nucleotides read TGTGCCAGCAGTTTGTCAGGATTGGGAAACTATGGCTACACCTTC. This codes for CASSLSGLGNYGYTF.

This clonotype was seen more than once but under ten times. The CDR3 is CASRVYGTVTEKLFF. The CDR3 nucleotides are TGTGCCAGCAGAGTCTACGGGACAGTCACTGAAAAACTGTTTTTT. The chain carries TRBV5-4 and TRBJ1-4, with 7 positions matching TRBD1. V shed 5 bases and J 7 bases; nucleotides not matched to a gene: 11. Germline V gene sequence: CDR1 SGHNT, CDR2 YYREEE (reference sequence). This CDR3 contains 15 residues.

This clonotype was seen many times. This chain uses TRBV25-1 with TRBJ1-4; D is perhaps TRBD1 (5 bases). CDR1 is MGHDK and CDR2 is SYGVNS in the germline V gene. The CDR3 runs to 15 residues. Trimming cost V 5 bases and J 7 bases, with 17 bases left between them. As DNA, the CDR3 is TGTGCCAGCAGTCGTGAGGGAGGGGTCTTTGAAAAACTGTTTTTT. It specifies CASSREGGVFEKLFF. The full variable domain, rest sourced from reference TRBV25-1 and TRBJ1-4, is EADIYQTPRYLVIGTGKKITLECSQTMGHDKMYWYQQDPGMELHLIHYSYGVNSTEKGDLSSESTVSRIRTEHFPLTLESARPSHTSQYLCASSREGGVFEKLFFGSGTQLSVL.

Only a few counts were recorded for this clonotype. CDR3: CASSALAGAGEQFF. In DNA, the CDR3 is TGTGCCAGCAGTGCTCTAGCGGGAGCGGGTGAGCAGTTCTTC. The chain carries TRBV6-6 and TRBJ2-1, with 10 bases fitting TRBD2. The CDR3 is 14 residues long. V lost 5 bases and J lost 9; bases outside the gene matches: 7. Germline lookup yields CDR1 MNHNY and CDR2 SVGAGI (reference sequence).

The V and J genes are TRBV12-3 or TRBV12-4 and TRBJ1-1, with TRBD1 matching 8 bases. V lost 6 bases, J lost 6 bases, and 9 bases stayed unmatched. This CDR3 has 14 residues. CDR3 amino acids: CASSPPQGGAEAFF. CDR3 coding DNA: TGTGCCAGCAGCCCCCCACAGGGGGGTGCTGAAGCTTTCTTT.

This clonotype was observed a few times. The V gene is TRBV7-9, the J gene TRBJ2-7; D unresolved. The CDR3 is 13 residues long. V was pared by 6 bases and J by 11 bases, with 20 bases between. Germline V gives CDR1 SEHNR, CDR2 FQNEAQ (reference sequence). As DNA, the CDR3 is TGTGCCAGCAGACCTCCGGGCCCCCCTATCGAGTACTTC. Encoded protein: CASRPPGPPIEYF.

The rearrangement links TRBV7-2 to TRBJ2-3; TRBD2 aligns across 8 bases. Germline V CDR1 and CDR2: SGHTA, FQGNSA. V dropped 4 bases and J dropped 6; count of bases not matched to a gene: 9. The CDR3 runs 15 residues. This CDR3 is CASSYRAGDRDTQYF. CDR3 nucleotides: TGTGCCAGCAGCTACAGAGCGGGAGACCGTGATACGCAGTATTTT.

This clonotype was recorded a few times. The V call is TRBV4-1, the J call TRBJ2-1; D ambiguous. The CDR3 consists of 17 residues. V was pared by 0 bases and J by 0 bases, with 12 bases between. Per germline, CDR1 MGHRA and CDR2 YSYEKL. The CDR3 spells CASSQDDHRSSYNEQFF. CDR3 DNA sequence: TGCGCCAGCAGCCAAGACGACCACCGAAGCTCCTACAATGAGCAGTTCTTC.

The DNA of the CDR3 is TGCAGTGCTAGCCCGGGGGGGGACACAGATACGCAGTATTTT. Protein product: CSASPGGDTDTQYF. The V gene is TRBV20-1, the J gene TRBJ2-3, with 8 positions matching TRBD2. This CDR3 spans 14 amino acids. J was trimmed by 2 bases and V by 3 bases; bases with no gene match: 4. Germline V lookup: CDR1 DFQATT, CDR2 SNEGSKA (reference sequence).

This clonotype was seen at least ten times. This chain connects TRBV4-2 to TRBJ1-2, with D possibly matching TRBD1 (5 bases). Trimming removed 0 bases at V and 4 bases at J, with 12 bases between. Germline V gene data show CDR1 as LGHNA and CDR2 as YNFKEQ. CDR3 length equals 15 residues. CDR3 region: CASSQDVQGTYGYTF. In nucleotides, the CDR3 is TGTGCCAGCAGCCAAGATGTCCAGGGCACCTATGGCTACACCTTC.

In its sample, this clonotype was seen a few times. This rearrangement joins TRBV18 to TRBJ1-2; D unclear. V was pared by 3 bases and J by 1 base, with 12 bases between. Germline values: CDR1 KGHSH, CDR2 LQKENI. CDR3 size: 15 residues. CDR3 sequence: CASSPPNRDNYGYTF. CDR3 bases: TGTGCCAGCTCACCCCCAAATAGAGATAACTATGGCTACACCTTC.

This chain links TRBV7-2 with TRBJ1-6; TRBD1 matches at 8 bases. Per the germline V gene, CDR1 is SGHTA and CDR2 is FQGNSA. There are 15 residues in the CDR3. J gave up 14 bases and V 1 base, and 10 bases lay outside the gene matches. The CDR3 here is CASSLGGQGPRTLHF. In DNA form, the CDR3 reads TGTGCCAGCAGCTTAGGAGGACAGGGTCCCAGGACCCTCCACTTT. The full variable domain, in which reference TRBV7-2 and TRBJ1-6 provide the parts outside the CDR3, is GAGVSQSPSNKVTEKGKDVELRCDPISGHTALYWYRQSLGQGLEFLIYFQGNSAPDKSGLPSDRFSAERTGGSVSTLTIQRTQQEDSAVYLCASSLGGQGPRTLHFGNGTRLTVT.

To note about this clonotype: A clone one base away is much larger, so this may be a read error. The V and J genes are TRBV28 and TRBJ2-1, with D unresolved. V lost 2 bases to trimming and J lost 9 bases, with 11 bases between them. The CDR3 length is 13 residues. CDR1 is MDHEN, CDR2 SYDVKM, per germline. CDR3 region: CASSLGMQLEQFF. The CDR3 bases are TGTGCCAGCAGTTTAGGTATGCAGCTTGAGCAGTTCTTC.